This TCR beta chain was identified in a study of blood T cell repertoires in COVID-19. Turning to the study itself: Acute and convalescent COVID-19 specimens originated in the United States, Italy and Spain. T cells, B-cell-depleted T cells, or PBMCs supplied cDNA or gDNA.

This clone appeared a single time. Original handling: Using reference gene primer amplification, nucleated cell counts were estimated. Profiling relied on immunoSEQ multiplex PCR, and the TCRdb table lists in-frame clones only, not all of them. V, J and clone size derive from that table, while D and trimming were established from the DNA sequence. Found here are about 160,000 clones, 78% of them singletons; the top ten hold approximately 14%. Germline V gene lookup returns CDR1 MNHEY and CDR2 SVGAGI. V lost 0 bases and J lost 5; bases outside the gene matches: 3. The CDR3 covers 15 residues. Sequences were obtained from peripheral blood. This receptor was taken from a woman older than 75 with acute or convalescent COVID-19. The chain couples TRBV6-5 to TRBJ2-1; TRBD2 aligns across 8 bases. The CDR3 here is CASSYSAGGNNEQFF. In DNA, the CDR3 is TGTGCCAGCAGTTACTCGGCGGGGGGTAACAATGAGCAGTTCTTC.